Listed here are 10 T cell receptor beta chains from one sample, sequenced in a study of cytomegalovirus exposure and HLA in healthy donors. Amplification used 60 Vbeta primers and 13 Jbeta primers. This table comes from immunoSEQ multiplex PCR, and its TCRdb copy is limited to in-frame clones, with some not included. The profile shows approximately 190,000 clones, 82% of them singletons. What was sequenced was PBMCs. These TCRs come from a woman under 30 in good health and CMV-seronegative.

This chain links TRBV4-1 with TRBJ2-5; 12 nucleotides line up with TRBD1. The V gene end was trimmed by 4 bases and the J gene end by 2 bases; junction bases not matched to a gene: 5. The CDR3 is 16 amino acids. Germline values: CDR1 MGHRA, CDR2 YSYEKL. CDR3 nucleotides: TGCGCCAGCAGCCCCGGGACAGGGGGCGCTCAAGAGACCCAGTACTTC. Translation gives CASSPGTGGAQETQYF.

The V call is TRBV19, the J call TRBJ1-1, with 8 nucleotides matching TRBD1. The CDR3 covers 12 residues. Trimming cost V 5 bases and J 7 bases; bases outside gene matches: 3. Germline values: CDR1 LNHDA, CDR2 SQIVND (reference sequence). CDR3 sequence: CASSVGTGEAFF. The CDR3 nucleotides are TGTGCCAGTAGTGTCGGGACAGGTGAAGCTTTCTTT.

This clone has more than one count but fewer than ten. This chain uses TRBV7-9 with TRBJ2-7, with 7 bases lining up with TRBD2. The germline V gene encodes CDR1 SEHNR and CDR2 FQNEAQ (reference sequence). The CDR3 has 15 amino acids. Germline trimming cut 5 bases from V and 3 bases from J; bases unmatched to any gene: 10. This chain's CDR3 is CASSPEASGLYEQYF. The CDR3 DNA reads TGTGCCAGCAGCCCAGAGGCTAGCGGACTCTACGAGCAGTACTTC.

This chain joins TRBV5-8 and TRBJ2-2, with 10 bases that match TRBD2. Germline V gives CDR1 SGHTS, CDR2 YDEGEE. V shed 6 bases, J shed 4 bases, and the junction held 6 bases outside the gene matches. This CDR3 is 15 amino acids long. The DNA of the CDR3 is TGTGCCAGCACCCCGGGACTAGCGCTCACCGGGGAGCTGTTTTTT. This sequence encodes CASTPGLALTGELFF.

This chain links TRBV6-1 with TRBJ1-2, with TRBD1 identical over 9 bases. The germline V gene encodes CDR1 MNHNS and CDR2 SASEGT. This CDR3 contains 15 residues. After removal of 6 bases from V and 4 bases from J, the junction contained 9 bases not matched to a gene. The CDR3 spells CASSVLGQGFYGYTF. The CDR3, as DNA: TGTGCCAGCAGCGTATTGGGACAGGGATTCTATGGCTACACCTTC.

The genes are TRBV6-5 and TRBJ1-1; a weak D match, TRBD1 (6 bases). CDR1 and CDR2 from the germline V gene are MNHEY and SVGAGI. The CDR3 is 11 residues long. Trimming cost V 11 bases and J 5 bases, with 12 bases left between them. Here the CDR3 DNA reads TGTGCCTCCGGGCAGGGGACTGAAGCTTTCTTT. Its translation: CASGQGTEAFF.

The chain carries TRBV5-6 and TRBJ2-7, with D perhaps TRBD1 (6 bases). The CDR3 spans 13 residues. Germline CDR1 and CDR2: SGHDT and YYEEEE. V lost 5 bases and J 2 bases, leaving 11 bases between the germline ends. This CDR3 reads CASSSDRTYEQYF. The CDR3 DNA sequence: TGTGCCAGCAGTTCAGACAGGACCTACGAGCAGTACTTC.

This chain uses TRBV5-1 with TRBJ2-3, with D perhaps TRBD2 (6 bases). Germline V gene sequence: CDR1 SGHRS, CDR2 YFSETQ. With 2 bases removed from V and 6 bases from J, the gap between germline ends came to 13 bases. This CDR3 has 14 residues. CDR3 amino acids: CASSFRLGVDTQYF. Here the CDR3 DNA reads TGCGCCAGCAGCTTCCGACTAGGGGTTGATACGCAGTATTTT.

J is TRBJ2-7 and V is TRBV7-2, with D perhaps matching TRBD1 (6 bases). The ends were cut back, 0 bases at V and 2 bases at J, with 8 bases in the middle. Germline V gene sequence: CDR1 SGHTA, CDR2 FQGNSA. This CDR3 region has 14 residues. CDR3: CASSLAGTPYEQYF. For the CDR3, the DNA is TGTGCCAGCAGCTTAGCGGGGACACCCTACGAGCAGTACTTC.

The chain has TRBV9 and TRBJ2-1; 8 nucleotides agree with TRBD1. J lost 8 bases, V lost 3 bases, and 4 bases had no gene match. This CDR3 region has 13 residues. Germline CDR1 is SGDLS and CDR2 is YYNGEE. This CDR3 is CASSGTGLDEQFF. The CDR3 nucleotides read TGTGCCAGCAGCGGGACAGGGTTAGATGAGCAGTTCTTC.